The present entry profiles one TCR beta chain with its context. This clonotype was counted only a few times. The clone's antigen remains unknown. Base quality data are lacking; no much larger clone is found one base away. Donors were under 40 systemically healthy Caucasian individuals from Russia aged roughly 6 to 95 years. Each donor gave around 9.9 milliliters of peripheral blood, collected into EDTA-treated Vacutainer tubes. Ficoll-Paque density-gradient centrifugation was used to isolate PBMCs, with at least 6 million per sample. Total RNA was extracted from PBMCs with Trizol reagent, with at least 5.5 micrograms obtained per sample. The percentages of naive CD45RAhigh/CD27high T cells were determined by flow cytometry on a PBMC aliquot from every donor. At the junction V is shortened by 6 bases and J by 2 bases, with 14 bases in between. Counted from cysteine to phenylalanine, this CDR3 has 14 amino acids. The entry retains the CDR3 DNA only, 42 bases that are in frame from base 1. For CDR1 and CDR2, the germline V gene lists SGHTA and FQGNSA.

These data belong to a study of blood T cells in healthy people across ages (dated by TCRdb to about 2015). Study-level background: Template switching captured roughly one uniquely barcoded TCR beta cDNA molecule per two T cells in model experiments. Age-related changes in TCR beta repertoire diversity were measured in the study by deep sequencing normalized with unique cDNA molecular identifiers. Donors were grouped into four age groups: young (average about 15 years), middle-aged (39), aged (62) and long-lived (about 82). To avoid experimental bias, donors of different ages were spread randomly across the sequencing lanes. For two donors (one aged 18 to 30 and one aged 80 or older), the study analyzed two additional independent replicas of 1 million unique cDNA reads from the same blood draw.

Libraries were built with 5' RACE. Sequenced on an Illumina HiSeq 2500. A second PCR of roughly 6 to 11 cycles was performed with a sample-barcoded 5' primer and a J-beta primer mix. A template-switch 5' adaptor carrying 12 random nucleotides introduced a unique molecular identifier onto each TCR beta cDNA molecule. Each sample yielded at least 2.5 million CDR3-containing paired-end reads. All of the RNA was converted into first-strand cDNA using the Mint cDNA synthesis kit, with a TRBC-specific oligonucleotide serving as the primer. Following uracil-DNA glycosylase treatment, all cDNA underwent a first 18-cycle PCR with the universal primers M1SS and BC2_uni_R. The authors' pipeline ran thus. For normalization, 1 million high-quality reads, each with a distinct molecular identifier, were randomly selected from each sample. Instead of being binned into consensus sequences, reads that shared molecular identifiers were thrown out. MiTCR, set to a Q25 quality threshold and the strictest error-elimination algorithm, was used for CDR3 identification, clonotype clustering and error correction. A nonparametric unseen species model with Euler transformation was used to estimate lower-bound total TCR beta diversity. The public reads were run again by TCRdb, first through fastp at Q25 and then through MiXCR, and only productive beta chains were kept. Duplicate CDR3 protein sequences are folded into a single record with the most common DNA and genes. The V and J calls were determined by TCRdb, not by the authors. This sample is represented by 1.5 million to 2 million distinct CDR3 sequences; just under 50% of them were singletons. The ten top clones hold more than 2% of the sample.

Study-wide conclusions, independent of this receptor: Because the CMV infection status of the donors was unknown, age-related changes in expanded clonotypes may potentially have been confounded. Compared with the aged group, more naive CD4+ T cells, fewer expanded clones and increased TCR diversity were shown by the long-lived group, suggesting age selection. As age increased, observed TCR beta diversity per million T cells dropped in a roughly linear way, and a significant reduction was already evident by age 40. Estimates of total diversity based on one million sequenced T cells were regarded as lower bounds and as underestimates. Since profiling was done on bulk unsorted PBMCs, naive and antigen-experienced compartments could not be conclusively compared. Observed TCR beta diversity correlated strongly with the percentage of naive T cells measured by flow cytometry.

This clonotype was obtained from a woman aged 35 to 49 in good health. The V and J genes are TRBV7-2 and TRBJ2-7; the D gene is perhaps TRBD1 or TRBD2, each of them matching over 5 bases. The sequenced sample consisted of blood. The DNA is as follows: TGTGCCAGCAGTGACGGGACGGCTGCCTACGAGCAGTACTTC. The encoded protein is CASSDGTAAYEQYF. When the CDR3 is completed using the reference TRBV7-2 and TRBJ2-7 genes on either side, the full variable domain is GAGVSQSPSNKVTEKGKDVELRCDPISGHTALYWYRQSLGQGLEFLIYFQGNSAPDKSGLPSDRFSAERTGGSVSTLTIQRTQQEDSAVYLCASSDGTAAYEQYFGPGTRLTVT.